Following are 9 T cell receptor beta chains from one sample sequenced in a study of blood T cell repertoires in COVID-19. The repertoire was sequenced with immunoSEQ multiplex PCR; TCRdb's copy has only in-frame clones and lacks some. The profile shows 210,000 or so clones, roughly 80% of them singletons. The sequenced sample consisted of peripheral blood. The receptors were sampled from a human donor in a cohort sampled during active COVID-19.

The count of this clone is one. The CDR3: CASSSDFPSYEQYF. For the CDR3, the DNA is TGTGCCAGCAGCTCGGACTTTCCTTCCTACGAGCAGTACTTC. V usage is TRBV7-2 and J usage is TRBJ2-7; D might be TRBD2 (5 bases). The CDR3 contains 14 residues. Germline V gives CDR1 SGHTA, CDR2 FQGNSA. V gave up 4 bases and J gave up 1 base, with 11 bases separating them.

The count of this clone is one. The CDR3 loop reads CASSKGRDLGYEQYF. In nucleotides, the CDR3 is TGTGCCAGCAGTAAGGGCCGGGACTTAGGCTACGAGCAGTACTTC. J is TRBJ2-7 and V is TRBV7-2, with D possibly being TRBD2 (6 bases). The CDR3 totals 15 residues. The V end lost 6 bases, the J end lost 3 bases, and 18 bases lay between the germline ends. Germline V lookup: CDR1 SGHTA, CDR2 FQGNSA.

The CDR3 region is CATSREGGGYEQYF. The CDR3 DNA sequence: TGTGCCACCAGCAGAGAGGGAGGGGGCTACGAGCAGTACTTC. This chain links TRBV15 with TRBJ2-7; D is perhaps TRBD2 (7 bases). The CDR3 is made up of 14 amino acids. The ends were cut back, 0 bases at V and 3 bases at J, with 9 bases in the middle. Germline-derived CDR1 and CDR2 are LNHNV and YYDKDF (reference sequence).

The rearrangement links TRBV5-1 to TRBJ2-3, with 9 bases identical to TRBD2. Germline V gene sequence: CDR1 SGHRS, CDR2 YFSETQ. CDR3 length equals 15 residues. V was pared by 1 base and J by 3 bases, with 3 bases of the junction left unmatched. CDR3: CASSLNSGRTDTQYF. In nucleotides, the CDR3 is TGCGCCAGCAGCTTGAATAGCGGGAGAACAGATACGCAGTATTTT.

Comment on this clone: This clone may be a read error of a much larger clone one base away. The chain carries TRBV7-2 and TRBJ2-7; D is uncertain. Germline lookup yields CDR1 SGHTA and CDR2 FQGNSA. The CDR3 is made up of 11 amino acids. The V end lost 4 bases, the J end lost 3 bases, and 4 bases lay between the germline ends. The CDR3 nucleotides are TGTGCCAGCAGCTCCCACTACGAGCAGTACTTC. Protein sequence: CASSSHYEQYF. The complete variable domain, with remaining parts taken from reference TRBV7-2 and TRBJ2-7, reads GAGVSQSPSNKVTEKGKDVELRCDPISGHTALYWYRQSLGQGLEFLIYFQGNSAPDKSGLPSDRFSAERTGGSVSTLTIQRTQQEDSAVYLCASSSHYEQYFGPGTRLTVT.

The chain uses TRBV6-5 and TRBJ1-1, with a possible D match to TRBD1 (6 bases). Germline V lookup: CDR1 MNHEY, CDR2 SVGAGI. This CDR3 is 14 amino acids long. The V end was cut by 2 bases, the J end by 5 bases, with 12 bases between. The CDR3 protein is CASSYLQGSTEAFF. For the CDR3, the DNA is TGTGCCAGCAGTTACCTACAGGGATCAACTGAAGCTTTCTTT.

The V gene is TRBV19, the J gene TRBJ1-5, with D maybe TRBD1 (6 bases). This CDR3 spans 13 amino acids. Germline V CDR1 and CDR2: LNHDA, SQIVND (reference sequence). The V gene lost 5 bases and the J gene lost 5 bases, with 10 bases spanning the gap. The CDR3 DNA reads TGTGCCAGTAGTCAGGGGCCGTATCAGCCCCAGCATTTT. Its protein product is CASSQGPYQPQHF.

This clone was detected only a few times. CDR3 in DNA: TGCGCCAGCAGGAGGACAGGGGCCGGCTACACCTTC. This encodes CASRRTGAGYTF. The chain links TRBV5-1 to TRBJ1-2, with TRBD1 identical over 9 bases. The CDR3 has 12 residues. With V trimmed by 5 bases and J by 8 bases, 4 bases remained unmatched. Germline V gene lookup returns CDR1 SGHRS and CDR2 YFSETQ.

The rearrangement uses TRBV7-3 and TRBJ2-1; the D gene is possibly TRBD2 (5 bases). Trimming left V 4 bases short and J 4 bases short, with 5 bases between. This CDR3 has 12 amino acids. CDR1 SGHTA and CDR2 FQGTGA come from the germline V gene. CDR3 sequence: CASSSGYNEQFF. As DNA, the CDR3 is TGTGCCAGCAGCTCGGGGTACAATGAGCAGTTCTTC.